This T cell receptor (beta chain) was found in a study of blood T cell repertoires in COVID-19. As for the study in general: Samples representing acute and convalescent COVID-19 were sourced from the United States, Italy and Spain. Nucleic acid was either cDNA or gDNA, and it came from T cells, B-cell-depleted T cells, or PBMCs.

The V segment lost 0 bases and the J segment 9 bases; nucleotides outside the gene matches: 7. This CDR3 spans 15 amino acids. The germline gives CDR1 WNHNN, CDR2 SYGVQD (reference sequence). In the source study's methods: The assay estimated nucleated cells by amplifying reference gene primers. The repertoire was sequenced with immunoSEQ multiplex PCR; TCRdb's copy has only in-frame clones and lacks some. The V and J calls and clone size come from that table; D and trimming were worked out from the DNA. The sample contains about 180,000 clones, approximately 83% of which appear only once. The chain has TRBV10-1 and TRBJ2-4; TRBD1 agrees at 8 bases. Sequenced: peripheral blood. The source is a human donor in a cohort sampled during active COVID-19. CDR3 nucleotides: TGCGCCAGCAGTGAGTCGTGGCAGGGGGCAGGCATTCAGTACTTC. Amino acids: CASSESWQGAGIQYF.